This TCR beta chain was sequenced during a study of Ad26.COV2.S vaccination and SARS-CoV-2 variants. Overall study: Administration of Ad26.COV2.S was intramuscular, either once or twice 56 days apart. The study, taken as a whole, reports: Possible underestimation of total T cell responses by the TCR breadth and depth analyses was noted.

About this clone: Its cognate antigen is unknown.

The table came from immunoSEQ multiplex PCR; TCRdb's copy has only in-frame clones and leaves some out. The sample has 410,000 or so clones, around 90% seen once. The CDR3 covers 15 residues. J gave up 6 bases and V 0 bases, and 8 bases lay outside the gene matches. Germline CDR1 and CDR2: LNHNV and YYDKDF (reference sequence). Treatment indicated: some 20 received Ad26.COV2.S at low or high dose, single or two shots; about 5 received placebo; per-sample allocation not given. It was on day 63 after the first vaccine or placebo injection that samples were taken. An adult donor aged 18-55 years was enrolled in Boston.

The TCR sequence derives from a person between 18 and 65 years old who received the Ad26.COV2.S COVID-19 vaccine or a placebo. The chain is built from TRBV15 and TRBJ2-7; 7 nucleotides align to TRBD1. Specimen: peripheral blood, collected in a trial of Ad26.COV2.S vaccine versus placebo. Here the CDR3 DNA reads TGTGCCACCAGCAGAGATGCGACAGGGTCAGTCGAGCAGTACTTC. Translating it yields CATSRDATGSVEQYF. The variable domain in full, with the rest retrieved from reference TRBV15 and TRBJ2-7, is DAMVIQNPRYQVTQFGKPVTLSCSQTLNHNVMYWYQQKSSQAPKLLFHYYDKDFNNEADTPDNFQSRRPNTSFCFLDIRSPGLGDTAMYLCATSRDATGSVEQYFGPGTRLTVT.